What follows are 27 T cell receptor beta chains derived from one specimen sequenced in a study of sequential checkpoint blockade in melanoma. Sample treatment: randomized to nivolumab then ipilimumab (arm A) or the reverse (arm B). Data came from immunoSEQ multiplex PCR; TCRdb stores just in-frame clones and leaves some out. Here the sample spans roughly 11,000 clones, 55% to 70% being singletons. The specimen was CD8+ T cells sorted from blood (inferred from file names), collected from a patient given nivolumab and ipilimumab in sequence. These receptors all stem from a human donor with melanoma.

This clone was seen just once. The chain uses TRBV5-8 and TRBJ1-5; 8 nucleotides agree with TRBD1. J gave up 8 bases and V 4 bases, and 11 bases lay outside the gene matches. The CDR3 is 15 residues long. CDR1 and CDR2 from the germline V gene are SGHTS and YDEGEE. CDR3 nucleotides: TGTGCCAGCAGCCTTTCTTGGGACAGGTTAAAGCCCCAGCATTTT. Its protein product is CASSLSWDRLKPQHF. Complete variable domain (other parts from reference TRBV5-8 and TRBJ1-5): EAGVTQSPTHLIKTRGQQATLRCSPISGHTSVYWYQQALGLGLQFLLWYDEGEERNRGNFPPRFSGRQFPNYSSELNVNALELEDSALYLCASSLSWDRLKPQHFGDGTRLSIL.

V usage is TRBV28 and J usage is TRBJ2-7; 8 bases map to TRBD2. The V gene end was trimmed by 6 bases and the J gene end by 2 bases; junction bases not matched to a gene: 9. Germline assignment: CDR1 MDHEN and CDR2 SYDVKM. The CDR3 covers 15 residues. CDR3 residues: CASSHPSGGPYEQYF. The CDR3 coding sequence is TGTGCCAGCAGCCACCCCTCGGGAGGGCCCTACGAGCAGTACTTC.

This rearrangement joins TRBV28 to TRBJ2-1; TRBD1 matches at 9 bases. CDR1 and CDR2 from the germline V gene are MDHEN and SYDVKM. The junction had 5 bases not matched to a gene; V was cut back by 6 bases and J by 8 bases. This CDR3 spans 13 amino acids. The CDR3 loop reads CASSPTGGDEQFF. As DNA, the CDR3 is TGTGCCAGCAGCCCAACAGGGGGCGATGAGCAGTTCTTC.

The chain couples TRBV7-9 to TRBJ2-5; D call uncertain. Trimming took 4 bases from V and 5 from J, leaving 8 bases between them. This CDR3 is 12 amino acids long. Germline CDR1 reads SEHNR; CDR2 reads FQNEAQ (reference sequence). In DNA form, the CDR3 reads TGTGCCAGCAGCTCCACCGGGGAGACCCAGTACTTC. Translated: CASSSTGETQYF.

The genes are TRBV29-1 and TRBJ2-7, with 12 bases aligning to TRBD2. Germline CDR1 is SQVTM and CDR2 is ANQGSEA. The CDR3 sequence is 16 residues long. J lost 3 bases, V lost 0 bases, and 6 bases had no gene match. The CDR3 DNA reads TGCAGCGTTGAAGATCTGGGACTAGCGGGCGGCTACGAGCAGTACTTC. It is translated as CSVEDLGLAGGYEQYF.

The chain has TRBV6-6 and TRBJ2-7; D possibly corresponds to TRBD2 (6 bases). V was shortened by 11 bases and J by 0 bases, with 17 bases between the two germline ends. This CDR3 spans 14 amino acids. Germline CDR1 reads MNHNY; CDR2 reads SVGAGI (reference sequence). The CDR3 DNA reads as TGTGCCTCCGCGGGGACGGCAAGCTCCTACGAGCAGTACTTC. Translated: CASAGTASSYEQYF.

The chain recombines TRBV9 with TRBJ2-2; 8 positions match TRBD1. Trimming at V came to 5 bases and at J to 7 bases, leaving 7 bases not matched to a gene. There are 14 residues in the CDR3. CDR1 and CDR2 from the germline V gene are SGDLS and YYNGEE. Written as DNA, the CDR3 is TGTGCCAGCAGTTCGGACAGGGAAATCGGGGAGCTGTTTTTT. Residues: CASSSDREIGELFF.

V and J are TRBV7-9 and TRBJ2-7; D is possibly TRBD2 (7 bases). Germline V gene sequence: CDR1 SEHNR, CDR2 FQNEAQ (reference sequence). V was trimmed by 5 bases and J by 2 bases, leaving 16 bases between them. This CDR3 spans 15 amino acids. The CDR3 sequence: CASSRGAGAAYEQYF. The CDR3 DNA reads TGTGCCAGCAGCCGCGGCGCGGGGGCCGCCTACGAGCAGTACTTC.

The chain has TRBV4-1 and TRBJ1-2; 8 bases are a match to TRBD1. This CDR3 is 15 amino acids long. Unmatched junction bases numbered 6, after V lost 1 base and J lost 5 bases. Germline V CDR1 and CDR2: MGHRA, YSYEKL. CDR3 bases: TGCGCCAGCAGCCAAGGAACTGGACAGGGTTATGGCTACACCTTC. It yields the protein CASSQGTGQGYGYTF.

This rearrangement joins TRBV7-9 to TRBJ2-2, with a tentative D call TRBD1 (5 bases). Trimming stripped 5 bases from V and 6 bases from J, with 10 bases between. The CDR3 length is 13 residues. Germline V gene data show CDR1 as SEHNR and CDR2 as FQNEAQ (reference sequence). The CDR3 region has the DNA TGTGCCAGCAGCCTCCAGGGTGCCGGGGAGCTGTTTTTT. Protein product: CASSLQGAGELFF.

This sequence joins TRBV6-5 and TRBJ2-7; weak D call: TRBD1 (6 bases). V lost 2 bases and J lost 0, with 11 bases in between. The V gene's germline CDR1 is MNHEY and CDR2 SVGAGI. The CDR3 extends over 15 amino acids. The CDR3 loop reads CASSYRDRTSYEQYF. CDR3 sequence (DNA): TGTGCCAGCAGTTACCGCGACAGGACCTCCTACGAGCAGTACTTC.

V gene TRBV5-6 combines with J gene TRBJ2-1; D unclear. The CDR3 runs 15 residues. Trimming left V 2 bases short and J 2 bases short, with 11 bases between. Looked up from germline, CDR1 is SGHDT and CDR2 is YYEEEE. The CDR3 DNA is TGTGCCAGCAGCTTTTCTCAGGTGACCTACAATGAGCAGTTCTTC. Protein sequence: CASSFSQVTYNEQFF.

J is TRBJ2-5 and V is TRBV14; tentatively, D is TRBD1 (5 bases). CDR1 and CDR2 from the germline V gene are SGHDN and FVKESK. V was shortened by 5 bases and J by 5 bases, with 21 bases between the two germline ends. The CDR3 is 16 residues long. The CDR3 DNA follows: TGTGCCAGCAGCGCCCGCACCAGGGTCCTCCCGGAGACCCAGTACTTC. Translated: CASSARTRVLPETQYF.

The chain employs TRBV5-1 and TRBJ2-6; 8 bases align to TRBD1. Germline assignment: CDR1 SGHRS and CDR2 YFSETQ. The CDR3 extends over 17 amino acids. Germline trimming cut 4 bases from V and 0 bases from J; bases unmatched to any gene: 6. The CDR3, as DNA: TGCGCCAGCAGCAAGGGACAGGCGAGCTCTGGGGCCAACGTCCTGACTTTC. It specifies CASSKGQASSGANVLTF.

The V gene is TRBV9, the J gene TRBJ1-5, with a tentative D call TRBD1 (5 bases). The CDR3 runs 14 residues. CDR1 is SGDLS and CDR2 is YYNGEE in the germline V gene. Trimming took off 0 bases at V and 3 bases at J, with 7 bases between the two ends. The CDR3 region has the DNA TGTGCCAGCAGCGTAGGCAGGGCCAATCAGCCCCAGCATTTT. Protein sequence: CASSVGRANQPQHF.

This clone was detected only once. The chain is built from TRBV27 and TRBJ1-2; D perhaps matches TRBD1 (5 bases). The V gene lost 2 bases and the J gene lost 8 bases, with 9 bases spanning the gap. There are 12 residues in the CDR3. Germline V gene sequence: CDR1 MNHEY, CDR2 SMNVEV (reference sequence). CDR3: CASSLGGSGYTF. The CDR3 bases are TGTGCCAGCAGTTTAGGGGGGTCCGGCTACACCTTC.

This clone has more than one count but fewer than ten. The chain couples TRBV7-9 to TRBJ1-1; the match to TRBD1 covers 7 bases. CDR1 is SEHNR and CDR2 is FQNEAQ in the germline V gene (reference sequence). The CDR3 totals 15 residues. V lost 4 bases to trimming and J lost 5 bases; unmatched junction nucleotides: 10. CDR3 sequence (DNA): TGTGCCAGCAGCTCCAGCGGACAGGCGGATACTGAAGCTTTCTTT. Amino acids: CASSSSGQADTEAFF. Variable domain in full (rest from reference TRBV7-9 and TRBJ1-1): DTGVSQNPRHKITKRGQNVTFRCDPISEHNRLYWYRQTLGQGPEFLTYFQNEAQLEKSRLLSDRFSAERPKGSFSTLEIQRTEQGDSAMYLCASSSSGQADTEAFFGQGTRLTVV.

The chain has TRBV14 and TRBJ1-2, with D uncertain. The V and J ends lost 0 bases and 0 bases respectively, with 2 bases between them. The CDR3 length is 13 residues. Germline CDR1 reads SGHDN; CDR2 reads FVKESK. CDR3 amino acids: CASSQDANYGYTF. The CDR3 DNA sequence: TGTGCCAGCAGCCAAGACGCTAACTATGGCTACACCTTC. The full variable domain, with the rest looked up from reference TRBV14 and TRBJ1-2, is EAGVTQFPSHSVIEKGQTVTLRCDPISGHDNLYWYRRVMGKEIKFLLHFVKESKQDESGMPNNRFLAERTGGTYSTLKVQPAELEDSGVYFCASSQDANYGYTFGSGTRLTVV.

This clone was observed a handful of times. The rearrangement joins TRBV6-5 to TRBJ1-1; D is ambiguous. The V and J ends lost 6 bases and 4 bases respectively, with 18 bases between them. Germline V gene lookup returns CDR1 MNHEY and CDR2 SVGAGI. The CDR3 is 15 amino acids. The CDR3 is CASSYRALRGTEAFF. The CDR3 coding sequence is TGTGCCAGCAGCTACCGGGCCCTCCGGGGCACTGAAGCTTTCTTT.

This chain connects TRBV7-8 to TRBJ1-1; D is unclear. V was trimmed by 1 base and J by 5 bases, leaving 14 bases between them. The CDR3 sequence is 15 residues long. CDR1 is SGHVS, CDR2 FQNEAQ, per germline. CDR3 loop: CASSLEPGPRTEAFF. In DNA, the CDR3 is TGTGCCAGCAGCTTAGAACCCGGCCCGAGGACTGAAGCTTTCTTT.

The CDR3 DNA is TGTGCCAGCAGCTTATTTGTAGGCACAGATACGCAGTATTTT. It yields the protein CASSLFVGTDTQYF. The chain combines TRBV7-2 with TRBJ2-3; D remains unclear. Germline V gene sequence: CDR1 SGHTA, CDR2 FQGNSA. V lost 2 bases and J 1 base, leaving 7 bases between the germline ends. CDR3 size: 14 residues.

The chain employs TRBV6-5 and TRBJ2-7; 9 bases line up with TRBD1. With V trimmed by 5 bases and J by 1 base, 6 bases remained unmatched. This CDR3 spans 15 amino acids. Germline V gives CDR1 MNHEY, CDR2 SVGAGI. CDR3 bases: TGTGCCAGCAGTAAGCTCGGGACAGGGTCCTACGAGCAGTACTTC. Its protein product is CASSKLGTGSYEQYF.

The chain links TRBV6-6 to TRBJ2-7, with 12 bases lining up with TRBD2. With V trimmed by 4 bases and J by 5 bases, 6 bases remained unmatched. The CDR3 contains 15 residues. CDR1 and CDR2 (germline): MNHNY, SVGAGI (reference sequence). CDR3 region: CASSSLAGGVHEQYF. The CDR3, as DNA: TGTGCCAGCAGTTCTCTAGCGGGAGGGGTCCACGAGCAGTACTTC.

The chain uses TRBV2 and TRBJ1-4, with D hard to call. CDR1 SNHLY and CDR2 FYNNEI come from the germline V gene. The CDR3 consists of 15 residues. V lost 1 base and J 5 bases, leaving 11 bases between the germline ends. The CDR3 region has the DNA TGTGCCAGCAGTGAAGGGTTCCAGTCAAATGAAAAACTGTTTTTT. Its translation: CASSEGFQSNEKLFF.

This clone was counted a single time. This chain uses TRBV27 with TRBJ2-1; 9 nucleotides line up with TRBD2. Trimming took 6 bases from V and 4 from J; bases not matched to a gene: 7. Germline V gene lookup returns CDR1 MNHEY and CDR2 SMNVEV (reference sequence). The CDR3 totals 15 residues. The CDR3 coding sequence is TGTGCCAGCAGACATGGACTAGCGCCTTACAATGAGCAGTTCTTC. Translating it yields CASRHGLAPYNEQFF.

The rearrangement joins TRBV4-1 to TRBJ2-3; 7 bases line up with TRBD1. Trimming removed 5 bases from V and 1 base from J; junction bases left unmatched: 3. The V gene's germline CDR1 is MGHRA and CDR2 YSYEKL. CDR3 length: 14 amino acids. CDR3 in DNA: TGCGCCAGCAGCTCCACAGGGGGCACAGATACGCAGTATTTT. This gives the protein CASSSTGGTDTQYF.

The chain is built from TRBV9 and TRBJ2-3; TRBD2 matches at 10 bases. The germline V gene has CDR1 SGDLS and CDR2 YYNGEE. The CDR3 runs to 17 residues. V trimming: 0 bases; J trimming: 4 bases; junction bases outside the gene matches: 8. DNA for the CDR3: TGTGCCAGCAGCGTAGAGGCTAGCGGGAGTAAGGCAGATACGCAGTATTTT. Encoded protein: CASSVEASGSKADTQYF.